This is a list of T cell receptor beta chains from one sample in a study of blood T cell repertoires in COVID-19. Here immunoSEQ multiplex PCR was the method, and the copy in TCRdb shows in-frame clones only, minus some. The data hold roughly 140,000 clones, with approximately 85% observed a single time. What was sequenced was peripheral blood. These receptors were collected from a woman in her sixties or seventies with COVID-19, enrolled during active disease. CDR3s include the opening cysteine and the closing phenylalanine or tryptophan. Fields, in order: V gene, J gene, clone size, D gene, CDR3 protein, CDR3 DNA. D genes are given only for firm matches. Where a row states a size, it is once, few, many or the class of an expanded clone; other rows omit it.

V: TRBV7-9
J: TRBJ2-5
size: NA
D: NA
CDR3: CASSLVVAPSQETQYF
DNA: TGTGCCAGCAGCTTAGTGGTAGCACCCTCCCAAGAGACCCAGTACTTC

V: TRBV7-2
J: TRBJ2-1
size: NA
D: TRBD2
CDR3: CASSFLFHTSGGSYNEQFF
DNA: TGTGCCAGCAGCTTCCTTTTCCATACTAGCGGGGGTTCCTACAATGAGCAGTTCTTC

V: TRBV5-1
J: TRBJ1-2
size: few
D: TRBD1
CDR3: CASSLAGPGGNYGYTF
DNA: TGCGCCAGCAGCTTGGCCGGGCCAGGGGGTAACTATGGCTACACCTTC

V: TRBV5-1
J: TRBJ1-1
size: NA
D: NA
CDR3: CASSLTGTDTEAFF
DNA: TGCGCCAGCAGCTTGACCGGTACAGACACTGAAGCTTTCTTT

V: TRBV29-1
J: TRBJ1-2
size: NA
D: TRBD1
CDR3: CSVTDTGVLYGYTF
DNA: TGCAGCGTCACTGACACAGGGGTCCTCTATGGCTACACCTTC

V: TRBV5-8
J: TRBJ2-2
size: NA
D: NA
CDR3: CASSPRVAYTGELFF
DNA: TGTGCCAGCAGCCCGAGGGTCGCGTACACCGGGGAGCTGTTTTTT

V: TRBV7-2
J: TRBJ1-5
size: NA
D: NA
CDR3: CASSLDSSPVSNQPQHF
DNA: TGTGCCAGCAGCTTAGATTCGTCCCCGGTCAGCAATCAGCCCCAGCATTTT

V: TRBV15
J: TRBJ2-3
size: NA
D: NA
CDR3: CATSTTSGRDTQYF
DNA: TGTGCCACCAGCACCACCTCTGGGAGAGATACGCAGTATTTT

V: TRBV6-6
J: TRBJ1-5
size: NA
D: NA
CDR3: CASSPHATYLNQPQHF
DNA: TGTGCCAGCAGTCCCCATGCCACCTACCTCAATCAGCCCCAGCATTTT

V: TRBV24-1
J: TRBJ2-1
size: NA
D: TRBD2
CDR3: CATSDSSGGAYNEQFF
DNA: TGTGCCACCAGTGATTCCAGCGGGGGGGCATACAATGAGCAGTTCTTC

V: TRBV7-6
J: TRBJ1-6
size: NA
D: TRBD1
CDR3: CASSFDRENSPLHF
DNA: TGTGCCAGCAGCTTCGACAGGGAAAATTCACCCCTCCACTTT

V: TRBV5-1
J: TRBJ2-7
size: NA
D: TRBD1
CDR3: CASSLRGQGRVYEQYF
DNA: TGCGCCAGCAGCTTGAGAGGACAGGGTCGTGTCTACGAGCAGTACTTC

V: TRBV5-1
J: TRBJ1-4
size: NA
D: NA
CDR3: CASSLEGAAEKLFF
DNA: TGCGCCAGCAGCTTGGAAGGGGCGGCCGAAAAACTGTTTTTT

V: TRBV12-3/TRBV12-4
J: TRBJ1-1
size: NA
D: NA
CDR3: CASTRQTEAFF
DNA: TGTGCCAGCACCCGACAGACTGAAGCTTTCTTT

V: TRBV4-3
J: TRBJ2-7
size: NA
D: NA
CDR3: CASSQAVRTEIYEQYF
DNA: TGCGCCAGCAGCCAAGCCGTTAGGACAGAAATTTACGAGCAGTACTTC

V: TRBV18
J: TRBJ2-3
size: NA
D: TRBD1
CDR3: CASSPPGTVGIWTDTQYF
DNA: TGTGCCAGCTCACCACCGGGGACAGTGGGGATTTGGACAGATACGCAGTATTTT

V: TRBV2
J: TRBJ2-4
size: NA
D: TRBD2
CDR3: CASSPTSGAAKNIQYF
DNA: TGTGCCAGCAGCCCCACTAGCGGGGCGGCCAAAAACATTCAGTACTTC

V: TRBV3-1/TRBV3-2
J: TRBJ2-5
size: NA
D: TRBD1
CDR3: CASSQARGRLGGETQYF
DNA: TGTGCCAGCAGCCAAGCGAGGGGGCGGCTGGGTGGAGAGACCCAGTACTTC

V: TRBV27
J: TRBJ1-1
size: NA
D: NA
CDR3: CASSGTLGTEAFF
DNA: TGTGCCAGCAGTGGGACTCTGGGCACTGAAGCTTTCTTT

V: TRBV24-1
J: TRBJ2-1
size: NA
D: NA
CDR3: CATEVGNEQFF
DNA: TGTGCCACGGAGGTCGGCAATGAGCAGTTCTTC

V: TRBV4-1
J: TRBJ1-5
size: NA
D: TRBD1
CDR3: CASSRGQGAAYSNQPQHF
DNA: TGCGCCAGCAGCCGGGGGCAGGGGGCCGCCTATAGCAATCAGCCCCAGCATTTT

V: TRBV21-1
J: TRBJ1-2
size: NA
D: NA
CDR3: CASSAFGTGAANYGYTF
DNA: NA

V: TRBV11-1
J: TRBJ2-3
size: once
D: TRBD2
CDR3: CASSKEASGGKAQYF
DNA: TGTGCCAGCAGCAAGGAGGCTAGCGGGGGGAAGGCGCAGTATTTT

V: TRBV7-9
J: TRBJ1-1
size: NA
D: NA
CDR3: CASSPGGQLTEAFF
DNA: TGTGCCAGCAGCCCCGGAGGACAGTTAACTGAAGCTTTCTTT

V: TRBV3-1/TRBV3-2
J: TRBJ1-4
size: NA
D: NA
CDR3: CASSHPRGSNEKLFF
DNA: TGTGCCAGCAGCCACCCTAGAGGGTCTAATGAAAAACTGTTTTTT

V: TRBV6-1
J: TRBJ1-5
size: NA
D: TRBD1
CDR3: CASSQAGGFDQPQHF
DNA: TGTGCCAGCAGTCAAGCAGGGGGCTTCGATCAGCCCCAGCATTTT

V: TRBV5-1
J: TRBJ2-3
size: NA
D: TRBD1
CDR3: CASSTGGTSTDTQYF
DNA: TGCGCCAGCAGTACAGGGGGAACTAGCACAGATACGCAGTATTTT

V: TRBV5-8
J: TRBJ2-3
size: NA
D: TRBD2
CDR3: CASRRTGGGTDTQYF
DNA: TGTGCCAGCCGCAGAACGGGGGGTGGCACAGATACGCAGTATTTT

V: TRBV27
J: TRBJ2-5
size: NA
D: TRBD2
CDR3: CASRAIAGAEYF
DNA: TGTGCCAGCAGGGCTATAGCGGGGGCCGAATACTTC

V: TRBV7-9
J: TRBJ1-2
size: NA
D: NA
CDR3: CASSPEEGYGYTF
DNA: TGTGCCAGCAGCCCCGAAGAGGGCTATGGCTACACCTTC

V: TRBV30
J: TRBJ1-3
size: NA
D: NA
CDR3: CAWGPYLSSGNTIYF
DNA: TGTGCCTGGGGCCCTTACTTGAGCTCTGGAAACACCATATATTTT

V: TRBV4-1
J: TRBJ1-2
size: NA
D: NA
CDR3: CASSQDHPVAYGYTF
DNA: TGCGCCAGCAGCCAAGATCACCCCGTGGCCTATGGCTACACCTTC

V: TRBV30
J: TRBJ2-1
size: few
D: TRBD2
CDR3: CAWTVGGVLFNEQFF
DNA: TGTGCCTGGACCGTCGGGGGGGTTCTTTTCAATGAGCAGTTCTTC

V: TRBV10-2
J: TRBJ1-5
size: NA
D: TRBD1
CDR3: CASSESDRGSGNQPQHF
DNA: TGCGCCAGCAGTGAATCTGACAGGGGAAGCGGCAATCAGCCCCAGCATTTT

V: TRBV5-6
J: TRBJ2-3
size: NA
D: TRBD2
CDR3: CASSLKTTSGVADTQYF
DNA: TGTGCCAGCAGCTTGAAGACAACTAGCGGGGTGGCAGATACGCAGTATTTT

V: TRBV7-5
J: TRBJ1-1
size: NA
D: NA
CDR3: CVRSLDREGENTEAFF
DNA: TGTGTCAGAAGCTTAGACAGGGAGGGGGAGAACACTGAAGCTTTCTTT